Below, 10 T cell receptor beta chains from the same sample are listed, as sequenced in a study of blood T cell repertoires in COVID-19. The repertoire was sequenced with immunoSEQ multiplex PCR; TCRdb's copy has only in-frame clones and lacks some. The table shows about 150,000 clones, with around 73% occurring only once. Sequencing was carried out using PBMCs or T cells enriched from blood (not recorded which). These receptors came from a woman between 50 and 59 years old who had recovered from COVID-19.

The J gene is TRBJ1-1, the V gene TRBV12-3 or TRBV12-4; possible D gene TRBD1, 6 bases. The V end lost 2 bases, the J end lost 7 bases, and 11 bases lay between the germline ends. CDR3 length equals 13 residues. The CDR3 region is CASSLNGGGEAFF. The CDR3 bases are TGTGCCAGCAGTTTAAATGGGGGCGGTGAAGCTTTCTTT.

This clone was counted a few times. V usage is TRBV28 and J usage is TRBJ2-3; D call uncertain. This CDR3 spans 11 amino acids. Germline V gene lookup returns CDR1 MDHEN and CDR2 SYDVKM. V was cut by 7 bases and J by 2 bases, with 4 bases left in between. As DNA, the CDR3 is TGTGCCAGCACCTTCACAGATACGCAGTATTTT. Translating gives CASTFTDTQYF.

V gene TRBV28 combines with J gene TRBJ2-1, with 11 bases fitting TRBD2. CDR1 and CDR2 from the germline V gene are MDHEN and SYDVKM. CDR3 length equals 17 residues. V trimming: 4 bases; J trimming: 0 bases; junction bases outside the gene matches: 5. CDR3 sequence: CASSSLAGGLSYNEQFF. The CDR3 nucleotides are TGTGCCAGCAGTTCTCTAGCGGGGGGACTCTCCTACAATGAGCAGTTCTTC.

V usage is TRBV7-3 and J usage is TRBJ1-1; D is undetermined. Deletions cut 5 bases from V and 3 bases from J, with 13 bases between. The CDR3 sequence is 14 residues long. Looked up from germline, CDR1 is SGHTA and CDR2 is FQGTGA. CDR3 region: CASSPAPRDTEAFF. CDR3 in DNA: TGTGCCAGCAGCCCAGCCCCTCGGGACACTGAAGCTTTCTTT. The whole variable domain, filled in from reference TRBV7-3 and TRBJ1-1, reads GAGVSQTPSNKVTEKGKYVELRCDPISGHTALYWYRQSLGQGPEFLIYFQGTGAADDSGLPNDRFFAVRPEGSVSTLKIQRTERGDSAVYLCASSPAPRDTEAFFGQGTRLTVV.

V is TRBV9 and J is TRBJ1-2; D remains unclear. Germline CDR1 SGDLS, CDR2 YYNGEE. CDR3 length equals 20 residues. The ends were cut back, 0 bases at V and 2 bases at J, with 26 bases in the middle. This CDR3 is CASSVAEAIPLRQRNYGYTF. The CDR3 nucleotides are TGTGCCAGCAGCGTAGCCGAGGCGATTCCCCTTCGGCAGAGAAACTATGGCTACACCTTC.

The chain uses TRBV4-1 and TRBJ1-5; 8 bases fit TRBD1. This CDR3 comprises 16 residues. Germline V lookup: CDR1 MGHRA, CDR2 YSYEKL. V dropped 4 bases and J dropped 5; count of bases not matched to a gene: 10. The CDR3 sequence: CASSPSPTGDHQPQHF. In DNA, the CDR3 is TGCGCCAGCAGCCCCTCCCCGACAGGGGATCATCAGCCCCAGCATTTT.

CDR3 loop: CASSATGGGGNQPQHF. The CDR3 DNA is TGTGCCAGCAGTGCAACAGGGGGCGGTGGCAATCAGCCCCAGCATTTT. V usage is TRBV2 and J usage is TRBJ1-5, with TRBD1 identical over 9 bases. The V and J ends lost 4 bases and 2 bases, in that order; junction bases with no gene match: 6. The germline gives CDR1 SNHLY, CDR2 FYNNEI. The CDR3 is made up of 16 amino acids.

This sequence joins TRBV9 and TRBJ2-3; 8 nucleotides agree with TRBD2. V gave up 2 bases and J gave up 5 bases; unmatched junction bases: 7. The CDR3 covers 15 residues. Looked up from germline, CDR1 is SGDLS and CDR2 is YYNGEE. CDR3 DNA: TGTGCCAGCAGCGTCCTAACTAGCGGCGGAGATACGCAGTATTTT. Translated: CASSVLTSGGDTQYF.

This clone was seen more than once but under ten times. V usage is TRBV11-2 and J usage is TRBJ2-7; D uncertain. Trimming shortened V by 1 base and J by 6 bases, and 7 bases separated the two germline ends. The germline gives CDR1 SGHAT, CDR2 FQNNGV. This CDR3 is 12 amino acids long. CDR3 sequence reads: CASSLVSSEQYV. CDR3 nucleotides: TGTGCCAGCAGCTTAGTATCCAGCGAGCAGTACGTC.

This sequence joins TRBV6-6 and TRBJ1-2; 8 bases are shared with TRBD1. CDR3 length: 14 residues. The V segment lost 6 bases and the J segment 6 bases; nucleotides outside the gene matches: 9. Germline V CDR1 and CDR2: MNHNY, SVGAGI (reference sequence). The CDR3 sequence is CASRTIDRGDGYTF. In DNA form, the CDR3 reads TGTGCCAGCAGGACTATAGACAGGGGTGATGGCTACACCTTC.